The next 29 T cell receptor beta chains were all read from a single sample in a study of OX40 agonist ivuxolimab in advanced cancers. Sequenced by immunoSEQ multiplex PCR; TCRdb stores in-frame clones only, minus some. The table records approximately 76,000 clones, approximately 86% of them present only once. The specimen comprised CD4+ or CD8+ T cells sorted from blood, sampled in a trial of the OX40 agonist ivuxolimab. These receptors were taken from an adult with an advanced solid tumor such as melanoma, head and neck, liver or kidney cancer.

The chain combines TRBV6-6 with TRBJ2-7, with 7 bases aligning to TRBD1. The CDR3 is made up of 14 amino acids. V shed 6 bases and J 5 bases; nucleotides not matched to a gene: 10. CDR1 and CDR2 (germline): MNHNY, SVGAGI (reference sequence). The CDR3 spells CASSRATGFHEQYF. CDR3 nucleotide sequence: TGTGCCAGCAGCCGAGCGACAGGGTTTCACGAGCAGTACTTC.

The genes are TRBV28 and TRBJ2-1; D perhaps matches TRBD2 (6 bases). V was shortened by 7 bases and J by 3 bases, with 13 bases between the two germline ends. Looked up from germline, CDR1 is MDHEN and CDR2 is SYDVKM. The CDR3 loop spans 14 amino acids. CDR3 sequence reads: CASKEGHIYNEQFF. The CDR3 DNA reads as TGTGCCAGCAAGGAGGGGCACATCTACAATGAGCAGTTCTTC.

This clone was detected once. The chain combines TRBV7-2 with TRBJ2-1; a possible D gene is TRBD1 (5 bases). V lost 5 bases and J lost 5, with 10 bases in between. The CDR3 runs 13 residues. The germline gives CDR1 SGHTA, CDR2 FQGNSA. The CDR3 reads CASSLDSNNEQFF. In DNA form, the CDR3 reads TGTGCCAGCAGCCTCGACAGTAACAATGAGCAGTTCTTC.

The rearrangement joins TRBV2 to TRBJ2-5; 7 bases match TRBD1. The germline V gene has CDR1 SNHLY and CDR2 FYNNEI. J lost 2 bases, V lost 8 bases, and 11 bases had no gene match. The CDR3 loop spans 15 amino acids. Here the CDR3 DNA reads TGTGCCAGCGGCACAGGGGCCAGGCAACAAGAGACCCAGTACTTC. Translated: CASGTGARQQETQYF.

The rearrangement joins TRBV5-4 to TRBJ2-3; D is unclear. The CDR3 is 15 amino acids. Per the germline V gene, CDR1 is SGHNT and CDR2 is YYREEE (reference sequence). Trimming shortened V by 5 bases and J by 2 bases, and 15 bases separated the two germline ends. CDR3 protein: CASRSLDVNTDTQYF. Here the CDR3 DNA reads TGTGCCAGCAGGTCCTTAGATGTCAACACAGATACGCAGTATTTT.

V is TRBV10-3 and J is TRBJ2-3, with TRBD2 matching 7 bases. This CDR3 comprises 14 residues. Per germline, CDR1 ENHRY and CDR2 SYGVKD. Trimming took 6 bases from V and 2 from J; bases not matched to a gene: 5. This CDR3 reads CAISRLADTDTQYF. As DNA, the CDR3 is TGTGCCATCAGCAGGCTAGCGGACACAGATACGCAGTATTTT.

In the case of this clone: The same CDR3 can be traced to other DNA sequences in this sample. The CDR3 reads CASSPPGLAGGSYNEQFF. CDR3 nucleotide sequence: TGTGCCAGCTCACCCCCGGGACTAGCGGGAGGCTCCTACAATGAGCAGTTCTTC. The chain couples TRBV18 to TRBJ2-1; TRBD2 matches 15 bases. The CDR3 is 18 residues long. CDR1 is KGHSH and CDR2 is LQKENI in the germline V gene. With V trimmed by 3 bases and J by 0 bases, 3 bases remained unmatched.

The chain links TRBV10-1 to TRBJ1-5; 8 bases map to TRBD1. From germline, CDR1 is WNHNN and CDR2 SYGVQD (reference sequence). With 4 bases clipped from V and 10 bases from J, the junction kept 12 bases outside the gene matches. CDR3 size: 15 residues. CDR3 in amino acids: CASSVFTGGVLPQHF. CDR3 DNA sequence: TGCGCCAGCAGTGTTTTTACAGGGGGTGTGTTACCCCAGCATTTT.

The rearrangement links TRBV4-1 to TRBJ1-1, with D possibly TRBD1 on 6 matching bases. The germline gives CDR1 MGHRA, CDR2 YSYEKL. This CDR3 has 15 residues. Deletions cut 1 base from V and 7 bases from J, with 16 bases between. The CDR3, as DNA: TGCGCCAGCAGCCAAGGATGGGATATGGGACATGAAGCTTTCTTT. Translation: CASSQGWDMGHEAFF.

This clone has a handful of counts. The chain couples TRBV7-9 to TRBJ1-4; tentative D call: TRBD1 (6 bases). Germline V gene lookup returns CDR1 SEHNR and CDR2 FQNEAQ (reference sequence). The CDR3 consists of 15 residues. Between the trimmed V and J ends, which lost 5 bases and 8 bases, there was a span of 18 bases. The CDR3 nucleotides read TGTGCCAGCAGCCCACGTATGGGGGCACAGGAAAAACTGTTTTTT. As protein: CASSPRMGAQEKLFF.

This rearrangement joins TRBV10-3 to TRBJ1-3; D call uncertain. V shed 2 bases and J shed 8 bases, with 10 bases lying between them. Germline CDR1 reads ENHRY; CDR2 reads SYGVKD. The CDR3 length is 13 residues. The CDR3 DNA sequence: TGTGCCATCAGTGAGACCTCCCTGGACACCATATATTTT. Its protein is CAISETSLDTIYF.

The chain links TRBV30 to TRBJ2-1, with a tentative D call TRBD2 (6 bases). Trimming left V 3 bases short and J 7 bases short, with 13 bases between. This CDR3 has 13 amino acids. CDR1 and CDR2 (germline): GTSNPN, SVGIG (reference sequence). The CDR3 region has the DNA TGTGCCTGGAGGACAACCCGGGGGAATGAGCAGTTCTTC. It codes for CAWRTTRGNEQFF. The complete variable domain, with remaining parts taken from reference TRBV30 and TRBJ2-1, reads SQTIHQWPATLVQPVGSPLSLECTVEGTSNPNLYWYRQAAGRGLQLLFYSVGIGQISSEVPQNLSASRPQDRQFILSSKKLLLSDSGFYLCAWRTTRGNEQFFGPGTRLTVL.

V gene TRBV18 combines with J gene TRBJ2-2; no reliable D call. The V gene lost 0 bases and the J gene lost 7 bases, with 9 bases spanning the gap. Germline V gene sequence: CDR1 KGHSH, CDR2 LQKENI. This CDR3 has 14 residues. The chain's CDR3 is CASSPPNVNGELFF. As DNA, the CDR3 is TGTGCCAGCTCACCACCGAACGTGAACGGGGAGCTGTTTTTT.

This chain links TRBV6-1 with TRBJ1-1; TRBD1 matches 9 bases. Trimming at V came to 4 bases and at J to 4 bases, leaving 7 bases not matched to a gene. Per the germline V gene, CDR1 is MNHNS and CDR2 is SASEGT. CDR3 length: 15 amino acids. The CDR3 nucleotides read TGTGCCAGCAGTGCGGGGACAGGGATTATCACTGAAGCTTTCTTT. Residues: CASSAGTGIITEAFF.

This chain joins TRBV5-5 and TRBJ2-2; 8 nucleotides align to TRBD2. Looked up from germline, CDR1 is SGHKS and CDR2 is YYEKEE (reference sequence). CDR3 size: 14 residues. Losses at the gene ends were 2 bases for V and 6 bases for J; bases not matched to a gene: 3. The DNA of the CDR3 is TGTGCCAGCAGCTTACCGGGACTAGCCGGGGAGCTGTTTTTT. As protein: CASSLPGLAGELFF.

The chain couples TRBV9 to TRBJ2-1; D remains ambiguous. The V end lost 4 bases, the J end lost 0 bases, and 11 bases lay between the germline ends. Germline V gene lookup returns CDR1 SGDLS and CDR2 YYNGEE. The CDR3 is 15 residues long. Here the CDR3 DNA reads TGTGCCAGCAGCCAAACGACTGGCTCCTACAATGAGCAGTTCTTC. Translated: CASSQTTGSYNEQFF.

V is TRBV7-9 and J is TRBJ1-1, with D hard to call. From germline, CDR1 is SEHNR and CDR2 FQNEAQ (reference sequence). V was clipped by 2 bases and J by 1 base, with 8 bases between them. The CDR3 sequence is 14 residues long. Here the CDR3 reads CASSLNSGNTEAFF. DNA for the CDR3: TGTGCCAGCAGCTTAAATAGCGGGAACACTGAAGCTTTCTTT.

V gene TRBV28 combines with J gene TRBJ2-7, with 8 bases fitting TRBD2. Germline V lookup: CDR1 MDHEN, CDR2 SYDVKM. The CDR3 is 12 amino acids. V trimming: 2 bases; J trimming: 9 bases; junction bases outside the gene matches: 3. CDR3 residues: CASSLNLAGQYF. The CDR3 DNA reads TGTGCCAGCAGTTTAAACCTAGCGGGGCAGTACTTC.

CDR3 DNA sequence: TGTGCCAGCAGCTTAGTAGGTTACTATCAGCCCCAGCATTTT. It yields the protein CASSLVGYYQPQHF. This chain connects TRBV7-2 to TRBJ1-5; D gene ambiguous. Germline CDR1 and CDR2: SGHTA and FQGNSA. The CDR3 has 14 residues. V lost 1 base to trimming and J lost 5 bases, with 9 bases between them.

The J gene is TRBJ1-5, the V gene TRBV28, with D unresolved. The ends were cut back, 5 bases at V and 0 bases at J, with 11 bases in the middle. Per germline, CDR1 MDHEN and CDR2 SYDVKM. CDR3 length: 15 residues. CDR3 nucleotides: TGTGCCAGCAGTCTCCTAGCTGATAGCAATCAGCCCCAGCATTTT. Translating it yields CASSLLADSNQPQHF.

DNA for the CDR3: TGTGCCAGCAGAACAGCGGGAGGGGACGGGGAGCTGTTTTTT. Translating it yields CASRTAGGDGELFF. The gene calls are TRBV28 and TRBJ2-2; 10 bases map to TRBD2. This CDR3 contains 14 residues. Germline-derived CDR1 and CDR2 are MDHEN and SYDVKM. The ends lost 6 bases at V and 7 bases at J; junction bases unmatched: 5.

The gene calls are TRBV4-3 and TRBJ1-2; a weak D match, TRBD1 (6 bases). Per germline, CDR1 LGHNA and CDR2 YSLEER. The length of the CDR3 is 15 residues. V lost 0 bases to trimming and J lost 8 bases, with 16 bases between them. CDR3 region: CASSQEMSGAGGYTF. DNA of the CDR3: TGCGCCAGCAGCCAAGAGATGTCAGGGGCTGGGGGCTACACCTTC.

The chain uses TRBV4-1 and TRBJ2-1; 8 nucleotides match TRBD2. Germline V CDR1 and CDR2: MGHRA, YSYEKL. After removal of 1 base from V and 5 bases from J, the junction contained 7 bases not matched to a gene. The CDR3 runs to 16 residues. The CDR3 bases are TGCGCCAGCAGCCAAGGCCGGGGGGGCCCGCACAATGAGCAGTTCTTC. Its protein product is CASSQGRGGPHNEQFF.

The chain joins TRBV30 to TRBJ1-5, with D unclear. Germline loops: CDR1 GTSNPN, CDR2 SVGIG (reference sequence). The CDR3 runs 12 residues. Trimming stripped 1 base from V and 9 bases from J, with 10 bases between. CDR3 loop: CAWSARYGPQHF. The CDR3, as DNA: TGTGCCTGGAGTGCCAGGTATGGGCCCCAGCATTTT.

This chain connects TRBV5-4 to TRBJ2-1, with TRBD1 matching over 10 bases. The CDR3 has 16 amino acids. J was trimmed by 4 bases and V by 3 bases; bases with no gene match: 7. CDR1 and CDR2 from the germline V gene are SGHNT and YYREEE (reference sequence). This chain's CDR3 is CASSYSGTGAYNEQFF. CDR3 in DNA: TGTGCCAGCAGCTATTCCGGGACAGGGGCTTACAATGAGCAGTTCTTC.

The chain couples TRBV6-5 to TRBJ1-2; the D is unclear. CDR3 length: 12 amino acids. Per germline, CDR1 MNHEY and CDR2 SVGAGI. The V end lost 7 bases, the J end lost 2 bases, and 8 bases lay between the germline ends. The CDR3 loop reads CASNLGNYGYTF. In DNA form, the CDR3 reads TGTGCCAGCAATTTGGGGAACTATGGCTACACCTTC.

This clone has only a few counts. The CDR3 DNA reads as TGTGCCAGCAGCTCCAGGGGGCTGGGTCAGCCCCAGCATTTT. Its translation is CASSSRGLGQPQHF. V and J are TRBV6-5 and TRBJ1-5; 8 bases map to TRBD1. The CDR3 extends over 14 amino acids. J was trimmed by 6 bases and V by 6 bases; bases with no gene match: 7. Germline V gene lookup returns CDR1 MNHEY and CDR2 SVGAGI.

The rearrangement uses TRBV30 and TRBJ2-5; the match to TRBD2 covers 8 bases. CDR3 size: 18 residues. V was pared by 0 bases and J by 5 bases, with 17 bases of the junction left unmatched. Germline CDR1 reads GTSNPN; CDR2 reads SVGIG (reference sequence). The CDR3 DNA is TGTGCCTGGAGTGTAAGGGGGAGGGTAGCGGGATTTGGGGAGACCCAGTACTTC. The encoded protein is CAWSVRGRVAGFGETQYF.

The chain is built from TRBV7-6 and TRBJ2-7; 10 positions agree with TRBD1. Germline loops: CDR1 SGHVS, CDR2 FNYEAQ. The CDR3 extends over 15 amino acids. The J segment lost 6 bases and the V segment lost 1 base, leaving 6 bases of the junction unmatched. CDR3 in DNA: TGTGCCAGCAGCTTAGGGTGGACAGGGGGTCCCGAGCAGTACTTC. This translates into CASSLGWTGGPEQYF.